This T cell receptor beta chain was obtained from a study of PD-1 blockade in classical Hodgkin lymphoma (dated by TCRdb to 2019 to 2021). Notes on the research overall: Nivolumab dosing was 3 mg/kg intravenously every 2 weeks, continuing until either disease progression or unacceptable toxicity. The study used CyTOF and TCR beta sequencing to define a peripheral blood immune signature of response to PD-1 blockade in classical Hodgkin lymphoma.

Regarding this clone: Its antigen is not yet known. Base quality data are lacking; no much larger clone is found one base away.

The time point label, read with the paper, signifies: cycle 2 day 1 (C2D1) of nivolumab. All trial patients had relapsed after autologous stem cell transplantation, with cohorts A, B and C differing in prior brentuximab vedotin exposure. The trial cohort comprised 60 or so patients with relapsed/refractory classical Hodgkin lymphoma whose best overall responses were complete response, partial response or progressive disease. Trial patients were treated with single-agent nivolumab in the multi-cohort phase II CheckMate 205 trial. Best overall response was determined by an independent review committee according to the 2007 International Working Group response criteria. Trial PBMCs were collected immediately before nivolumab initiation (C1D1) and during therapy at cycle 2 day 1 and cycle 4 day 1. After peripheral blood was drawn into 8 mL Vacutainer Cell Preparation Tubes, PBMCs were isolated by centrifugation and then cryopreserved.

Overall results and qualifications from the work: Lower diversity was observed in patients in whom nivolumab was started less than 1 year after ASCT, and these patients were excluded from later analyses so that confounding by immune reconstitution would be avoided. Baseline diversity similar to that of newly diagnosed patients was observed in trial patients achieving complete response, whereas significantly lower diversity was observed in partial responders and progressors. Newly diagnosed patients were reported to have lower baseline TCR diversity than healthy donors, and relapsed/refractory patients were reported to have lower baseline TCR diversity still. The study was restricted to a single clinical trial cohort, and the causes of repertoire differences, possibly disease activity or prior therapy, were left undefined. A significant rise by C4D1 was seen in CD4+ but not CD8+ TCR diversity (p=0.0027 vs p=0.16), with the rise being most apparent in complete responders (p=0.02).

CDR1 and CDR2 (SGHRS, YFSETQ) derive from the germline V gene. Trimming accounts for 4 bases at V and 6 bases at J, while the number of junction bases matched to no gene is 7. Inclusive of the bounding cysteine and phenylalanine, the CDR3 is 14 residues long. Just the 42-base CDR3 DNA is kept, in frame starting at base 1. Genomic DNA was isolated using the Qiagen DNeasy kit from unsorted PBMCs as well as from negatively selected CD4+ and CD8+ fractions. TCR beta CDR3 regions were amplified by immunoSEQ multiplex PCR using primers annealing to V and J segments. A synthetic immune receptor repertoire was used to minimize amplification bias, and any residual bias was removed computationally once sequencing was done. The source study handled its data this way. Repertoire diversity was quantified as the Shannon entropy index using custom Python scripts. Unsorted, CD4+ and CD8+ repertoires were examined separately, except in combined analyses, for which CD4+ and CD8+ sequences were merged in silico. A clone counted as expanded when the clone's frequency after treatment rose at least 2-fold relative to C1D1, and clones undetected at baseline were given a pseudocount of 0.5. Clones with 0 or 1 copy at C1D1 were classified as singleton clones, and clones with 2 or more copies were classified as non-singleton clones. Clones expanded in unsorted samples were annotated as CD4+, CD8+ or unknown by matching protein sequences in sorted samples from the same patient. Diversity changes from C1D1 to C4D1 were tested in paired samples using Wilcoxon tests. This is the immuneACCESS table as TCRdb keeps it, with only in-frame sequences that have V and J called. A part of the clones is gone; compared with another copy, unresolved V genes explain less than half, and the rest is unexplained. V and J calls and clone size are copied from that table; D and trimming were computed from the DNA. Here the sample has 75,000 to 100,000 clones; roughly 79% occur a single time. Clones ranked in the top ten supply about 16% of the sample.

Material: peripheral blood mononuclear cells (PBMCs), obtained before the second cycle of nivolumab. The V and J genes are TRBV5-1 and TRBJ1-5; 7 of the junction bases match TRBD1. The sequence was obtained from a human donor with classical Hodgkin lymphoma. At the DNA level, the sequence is TGCGCCAGCAGCCCTGGGACAGCAATTCAGCCCCAGCATTTT. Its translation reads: CASSPGTAIQPQHF.